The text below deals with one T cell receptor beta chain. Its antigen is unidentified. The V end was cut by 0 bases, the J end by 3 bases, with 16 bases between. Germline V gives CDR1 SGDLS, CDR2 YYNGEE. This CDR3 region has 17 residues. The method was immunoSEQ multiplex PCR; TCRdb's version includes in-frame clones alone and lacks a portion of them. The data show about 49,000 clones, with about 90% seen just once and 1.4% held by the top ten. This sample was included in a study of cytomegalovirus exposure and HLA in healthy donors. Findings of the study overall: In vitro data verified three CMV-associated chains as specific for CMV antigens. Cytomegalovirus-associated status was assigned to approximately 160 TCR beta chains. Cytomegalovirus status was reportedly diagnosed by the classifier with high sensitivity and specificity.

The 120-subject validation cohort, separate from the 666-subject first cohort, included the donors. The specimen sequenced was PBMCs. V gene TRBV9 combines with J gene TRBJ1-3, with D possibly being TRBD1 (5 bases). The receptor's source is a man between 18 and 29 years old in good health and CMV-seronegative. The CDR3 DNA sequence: TGTGCCAGCAGCGTAGCTCCTGGCAGGGAATTTGGAAACACCATATATTTT. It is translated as CASSVAPGREFGNTIYF.